This entry describes one T cell receptor beta chain. The data are from a study of blood T cell repertoires in COVID-19. Across the study: From the United States, Italy and Spain came samples of acute and convalescent COVID-19. T cells, B-cell-depleted T cells, or PBMCs provided the cDNA or gDNA that served as material.

The ends were cut back, 4 bases at V and 4 bases at J, with 23 bases in the middle. In germline, CDR1 is SNHLY, CDR2 FYNNEI. This CDR3 comprises 19 residues. In the source study's methods: The authors estimated nucleated cell counts from reference gene primer amplification. The assay was immunoSEQ multiplex PCR, and TCRdb's table has in-frame clones only and misses some. The V and J calls and clone size are taken from that table; D and trimming were inferred from the DNA. The sample yields about 54,000 clones, around nine tenths seen once. The V call is TRBV2, the J call TRBJ2-6; a possible D gene is TRBD2 (6 bases). Specimen: peripheral blood. This receptor was obtained from a man in his fifties or sixties with active COVID-19. The CDR3 DNA is TGTGCCAGCAGTGTCCCCCTGGAGGGAGGCCACCCAGGGGCCAACGTCCTGACTTTC. Amino acid sequence: CASSVPLEGGHPGANVLTF.